The 9 T cell receptor beta chains below come from one sample, sequenced in a study of cytomegalovirus exposure and HLA in healthy donors. 13 Jbeta primers and 60 Vbeta primers were used for the PCR. Only in-frame clones appear in the TCRdb table, and some are missing; sequencing was by immunoSEQ multiplex PCR. The table includes roughly 100,000 clones, less than 80% detected once. The sample was PBMCs. These receptors came from a woman aged 40 to 50 in good health and CMV-seronegative.

This chain uses TRBV4-3 with TRBJ2-1; D is ambiguous. Germline V CDR1 and CDR2: LGHNA, YSLEER. The CDR3 extends over 17 amino acids. Trimming left V 3 bases short and J 0 bases short, with 15 bases between. The CDR3 DNA sequence: TGCGCCAGCAGCCACCGTTCTCATGCGAGCTCCTACAATGAGCAGTTCTTC. Translated, it gives CASSHRSHASSYNEQFF.

This clone was detected only once. CDR3 bases: TGTGCCAGCAGTACCCCTGTTGACTATAGCAATCAGCCCCAGCATTTT. Its protein product is CASSTPVDYSNQPQHF. V gene TRBV28 combines with J gene TRBJ1-5; D unresolved. The germline V and J ends were trimmed by 5 bases and 0 bases, with 14 bases remaining between them. Germline V lookup: CDR1 MDHEN, CDR2 SYDVKM. CDR3 length: 16 residues. Complete variable domain (other parts from reference TRBV28 and TRBJ1-5): DVKVTQSSRYLVKRTGEKVFLECVQDMDHENMFWYRQDPGLGLRLIYFSYDVKMKEKGDIPEGYSVSREKKERFSLILESASTNQTSMYLCASSTPVDYSNQPQHFGDGTRLSIL.

This chain uses TRBV6-5 with TRBJ2-3, with D possibly being TRBD2 (5 bases). The CDR3 extends over 12 amino acids. Germline V CDR1 and CDR2: MNHEY, SVGAGI. Trimming removed 6 bases from V and 6 bases from J, with 10 bases in between. This chain's CDR3 is CASRDWTDTQYF. DNA of the CDR3: TGTGCCAGCAGGGACTGGACCGATACGCAGTATTTT.

The chain uses TRBV11-2 and TRBJ1-1; the match to TRBD1 covers 9 bases. The CDR3 runs 15 residues. Germline V gene data show CDR1 as SGHAT and CDR2 as FQNNGV. V lost 2 bases, J lost 8 bases, and 9 bases stayed unmatched. The CDR3 sequence: CASSLTTGGGLEAFF. The CDR3 region has the DNA TGTGCCAGCAGCTTAACAACAGGGGGCGGGCTCGAAGCTTTCTTT.

In DNA, the CDR3 is TGTGCCATCAGTGACAGGGAAGGAGTGGCTTTCTTT. This sequence encodes CAISDREGVAFF. V and J are TRBV10-3 and TRBJ1-1; possibly TRBD1 for D (5 bases). CDR3 length: 12 residues. The V end lost 3 bases, the J end lost 11 bases, and 13 bases lay between the germline ends. The germline V gene has CDR1 ENHRY and CDR2 SYGVKD.

V is TRBV19 and J is TRBJ1-2, with D uncertain. There are 14 residues in the CDR3. Per the germline V gene, CDR1 is LNHDA and CDR2 is SQIVND (reference sequence). Trimming cost V 10 bases and J 4 bases, with 19 bases left between them. CDR3 sequence (DNA): TGTGCCACCAAGGAGGTAGGCTCGGGCTATGGCTACACCTTC. It is translated as CATKEVGSGYGYTF.

This chain uses TRBV6-6 with TRBJ1-1; D remains ambiguous. The length of the CDR3 is 12 residues. Trimming cost V 8 bases and J 1 base, with 8 bases left between them. Germline-derived CDR1 and CDR2 are MNHNY and SVGAGI (reference sequence). The CDR3 DNA sequence: TGTGCCAGCCGCACTGAGAACACTGAAGCTTTCTTT. It translates to CASRTENTEAFF.

This rearrangement joins TRBV7-8 to TRBJ2-2; TRBD2 agrees at 7 bases. The trim removed 8 bases at V and 4 bases at J, leaving 7 bases unmatched. This CDR3 comprises 14 residues. In germline, CDR1 is SGHVS, CDR2 FQNEAQ. The CDR3 DNA sequence: TGTGCCAGCGCTAGCGGCGTCACCACCGGGGAGCTGTTTTTT. This encodes CASASGVTTGELFF.

In this sample, this clone turned up once. The chain has TRBV2 and TRBJ2-5, with TRBD2 matching over 11 bases. With 4 bases clipped from V and 5 bases from J, the junction kept 9 bases outside the gene matches. This CDR3 region has 16 residues. Germline CDR1 SNHLY, CDR2 FYNNEI. This CDR3 reads CASSGLAGGPGETQYF. CDR3 sequence (DNA): TGTGCCAGCAGTGGCCTAGCGGGGGGACCCGGGGAGACCCAGTACTTC.